These T cell receptor beta chains were read from a single sample in a study of blood T cells in healthy people across ages. MiXCR, run by TCRdb on the 5' RACE reads, gives a single entry per CDR3 protein. The table lists some 930,000 distinct CDR3 sequences, about 27% of them singletons. These data also featured in a second study, about T cells of mothers and their children.

The sequenced sample was blood. The receptors come from a woman in her thirties or forties in good health. CDR3s include the opening cysteine and the closing phenylalanine or tryptophan. Each record gives: D gene, clone size, J gene, V gene, CDR3 DNA, CDR3 protein. D genes are given only for firm matches. The size entry is marked missing in some rows and otherwise reads once, few, many or a size class.

>-|-|TRBJ2-6|TRBV6-5
TGTACCAGCAGCCTTACTGGGGCCAACGTCCTGACTTTC
CTSSLTGANVLTF
>-|many|TRBJ1-2|TRBV5-1
TGCGCCAGCAGCACGGACGGGTATGGCTACACCTTC
CASSTDGYGYTF
>-|-|TRBJ2-5|TRBV3-1
TGTGCCAGCAGCCGAGGGGGGTCTGGAACGGAGACCCAGTACTTC
CASSRGGSGTETQYF
>-|few|TRBJ2-7|TRBV7-2
TGTGCCAGCAGCCCCCAGACGGCCGCCTACGAGCAGTACTTC
CASSPQTAAYEQYF
>-|-|TRBJ1-1|TRBV6-5
TGTGCCAGCAGTTATGACAATGTGAACACTGAAGCTTTCTTT
CASSYDNVNTEAFF
>TRBD1|-|TRBJ2-2|TRBV11-3
TGTGCCAGCAGCTCGGACAGGGTAGATAACACCGGGGAGCTGTTTTTT
CASSSDRVDNTGELFF
>-|many|TRBJ1-2|TRBV28
TGTGCCAGCAGTTTAGCCTCGGACAGTGGAGGCTATGGCTACACCTTC
CASSLASDSGGYGYTF
>-|-|TRBJ1-1|TRBV20-1
TGCAGCGTTCCGGGACAAGGGACTGAAGCTTTCTTT
CSVPGQGTEAFF
>-|many|TRBJ2-7|TRBV14
TGTGCCAGCAGCCAAGTGAAAGACACGGAGCAGTACTTC
CASSQVKDTEQYF
>TRBD1|-|TRBJ1-4|TRBV12-3/TRBV12-4
TGTGCCAGCAGGCAGGGGGGAGGGGAAAAACTGTTTTTT
CASRQGGGEKLFF
>-|-|TRBJ2-5|TRBV7-2
TGTGCCAGCAGCCCGGACGGAACAACCTACGTCCAAGAGACCCAGTACTTC
CASSPDGTTYVQETQYF
>-|many|TRBJ2-1|TRBV20-1
TGCAGTGCTAGGACCACCAATGAGCAGTTCTTC
CSARTTNEQFF
>-|-|TRBJ2-7|TRBV20-1
TGCAGTGCTAGAACGCTAAGAAGCGGGCTCTACGAGCAGTACTTC
CSARTLRSGLYEQYF
>-|-|TRBJ1-4|TRBV20-1
TGCAGTGCTAACCCCGGGGGTGAAAAACTGTTTTTT
CSANPGGEKLFF
>-|few|TRBJ2-1|TRBV7-2
TGTGCCAGCAGCTTAGAGGCGGGGGCGAATTATGAGCAGTTCTTC
CASSLEAGANYEQFF
>-|-|TRBJ2-7|TRBV27
TGTGCCAACAGTTTAGCTGCTTACTACGAGCAGTACTTC
CANSLAAYYEQYF
>TRBD1|-|TRBJ2-1|TRBV20-1
TGCAGTGCCCAAGGGACAGGGGTCGGCAATGAGCAGTTCTTC
CSAQGTGVGNEQFF
>-|many|TRBJ2-7|TRBV10-3
TGTGCCACCAGGGACGGATACTACGAGCAGTACTTC
CATRDGYYEQYF
>-|many|TRBJ1-4|TRBV7-2
TGTGCCAGCAGAGAAACAGGGTCAGCTAATGAAAAACTGTTTTTT
CASRETGSANEKLFF
>TRBD1|many|TRBJ2-7|TRBV29-1
TGCAGCGCTAGACAGGGCGCTACCTACGAGCAGTACTTC
CSARQGATYEQYF
>-|many|TRBJ2-3|TRBV12-3/TRBV12-4
TGTGCCAGCAGTCCCCGAGACACCATCACAGATACGCAGTATTTT
CASSPRDTITDTQYF
>-|-|TRBJ1-4|TRBV19
TGTGCCACTGGGACCACCGCAACTAATGAAAAACGGTTTTTT
CATGTTATNEKRFF
>-|few|TRBJ1-1|TRBV7-6
TGTGCCAGCAGCCTAAGCTCTTTCGGGGGCAGTAGTCCTTTCTTT
CASSLSSFGGSSPFF
>-|many|TRBJ1-5|TRBV20-1
TGCAGTGCTAGGGACAACAATCAGCCCCAGCATTTT
CSARDNNQPQHF
>TRBD2|many|TRBJ2-1|TRBV20-1
TGCAGTGCTATAGGGGACTACACTGAGCAGTTCTTC
CSAIGDYTEQFF
>-|-|TRBJ1-1|TRBV6-5
TGTGCCAGCAGTTACTCGAACAGGGCGAACACTGAAGCTTTCTTT
CASSYSNRANTEAFF
>TRBD1|many|TRBJ2-7|TRBV19
TGTGCCAGTAGCGCGGGTGGGACAGGGGAGAACGAGCAGTACTTC
CASSAGGTGENEQYF
>-|few|TRBJ2-1|TRBV27
TGTGCCAGCAGTGGAGGGGGAGGGGTGGGAGGTGAGCAGTTCTTC
CASSGGGGVGGEQFF
>-|-|TRBJ2-4|TRBV20-1
TGCAGTGCTAGTTTTAGAGCAGCCAAAAACATTCAGTACTTC
CSASFRAAKNIQYF
>-|many|TRBJ2-4|TRBV6-6
TGTGCCAGCAGTTACGAGGGGGGCACCAAAAACATTCAGTACTTC
CASSYEGGTKNIQYF
>-|-|TRBJ2-6|TRBV7-2
TGTGCCAGCAGCTTCCCCGGGGGCTCTGGGGCCAACGTCCTGACTTTC
CASSFPGGSGANVLTF
>-|-|TRBJ1-1|TRBV4-1
TGCGCCAGCAGCCAAGGGGTTACAGGGACGTCCACTGAAGCTTTCTTT
CASSQGVTGTSTEAFF
>-|many|TRBJ2-7|TRBV6-2/TRBV6-3
TGTGCCAGCAGTGAGACCCTCGCCCCCTACGAGCAGTACTTC
CASSETLAPYEQYF
>TRBD1|-|TRBJ2-7|TRBV2
TGTGCCACCACCTTGGAACAGGGGGCCTCCTACGAGCAGTACTTC
CATTLEQGASYEQYF
>-|-|TRBJ2-7|TRBV7-8
TGTGCCAGCAGCTTGGCGCTGGGGGCTTTCGACGAGCAGTACTTC
CASSLALGAFDEQYF
>TRBD2|-|TRBJ2-7|TRBV6-6
TGTGCCAGCAGTTACATTAGCGGGGGGGCCTACGAGCAGTACTTC
CASSYISGGAYEQYF
>TRBD1|-|TRBJ1-2|TRBV15
TGTGCCACTTCTCGGGACAGGGCCCCTATGGTCTATGGCTACACCTTC
CATSRDRAPMVYGYTF
>-|-|TRBJ2-3|TRBV20-1
TGCAGTGCTAGAGAGCGGGTGGGATATACAGATACGCAGTATTTT
CSARERVGYTDTQYF
>TRBD1|few|TRBJ2-7|TRBV20-1
TGCAGTACCTCCGGGCGTAGGGGGCCTACGGGGCAGTACTTC
CSTSGRRGPTGQYF
>TRBD2|-|TRBJ2-1|TRBV29-1
TGCAGCGTTGAAGCTTCCGGGGGGGCGAGTAATGAGCAGTTCTTC
CSVEASGGASNEQFF
>-|-|TRBJ1-5|TRBV7-2
TGTGCCAGCAGCCAAGGGTTCGGGGCCAATCAGCCCCAGCATTTT
CASSQGFGANQPQHF
>-|many|TRBJ1-2|TRBV7-2
TGTGCCAGCAGCCAAAGGACCGAAACCCGTGATGGCTACACCTTC
CASSQRTETRDGYTF
>TRBD2|-|TRBJ2-5|TRBV7-2
TGTGCCAGCAGCCCCCACGGGGTCCCGGGGGGGACCCAGTACTTC
CASSPHGVPGGTQYF
>-|many|TRBJ2-7|TRBV4-3
TGCGCCAGCAGCCAAGATCTTACAGGGAGGGACGAGCAGTACTTC
CASSQDLTGRDEQYF
>-|few|TRBJ1-5|TRBV7-8
TGTACCAGCCACCTAGGGTATAGCAATCAGCCCCAGCATTTT
CTSHLGYSNQPQHF
>-|-|TRBJ1-2|TRBV7-9
TGTGCCAGCAGCCCCACAAGGCAGGATGGCTACACCTTC
CASSPTRQDGYTF
>-|-|TRBJ2-1|TRBV5-5
TGTGCCAGCAGATCACAGGGGAGGGTAAAGCAGTTCTTC
CASRSQGRVKQFF
>-|few|TRBJ2-1|TRBV12-3/TRBV12-4
TGTGCCAGCAGTTTCAGGGTAGGAGGCTACAATGAGCAGTTCTTC
CASSFRVGGYNEQFF
>TRBD2|-|TRBJ2-2|TRBV28
TGTGCCAGCAGTGCCCTGGGGAGGGTCACCGGGGAGCTGTTTTTT
CASSALGRVTGELFF
>-|many|TRBJ2-5|TRBV7-2
TGTGCCAGCAGCTTAGATGGGCGGAGAGAGACCCAGTACTTC
CASSLDGRRETQYF
>TRBD1|few|TRBJ1-2|TRBV7-2
TGTGCCAGCAGCTTAGAGGGGACAGGGGGATCCCTGAACTATGGCTACACCTTC
CASSLEGTGGSLNYGYTF
>-|-|TRBJ1-1|TRBV20-1
TGCAGTGCTAGAGATCTGGGGTCCCAATATATAAACACTGAAGCTTTCTTT
CSARDLGSQYINTEAFF
>-|-|TRBJ1-3|TRBV28
TGTGCCAGCAGCAGACCGGCTGGATATAGAAACACCATATATTTT
CASSRPAGYRNTIYF
>TRBD2|few|TRBJ2-1|TRBV9
TGTGCCAGCAGCGCACCTAGCGGGGGGGACAATGAGCAGTTCTTC
CASSAPSGGDNEQFF
>TRBD2|few|TRBJ2-1|TRBV20-1
TGCAGTGCTAGAGATCCCCGGCGGGCGGGGGGCCCCAGTAGGTACAATGAGCAGTTCTTC
CSARDPRRAGGPSRYNEQFF
>-|-|TRBJ1-2|TRBV7-2
TGTGCCAGCAGCCCAGTCCGGGCAGGGACGTATGGCTACACCTTC
CASSPVRAGTYGYTF